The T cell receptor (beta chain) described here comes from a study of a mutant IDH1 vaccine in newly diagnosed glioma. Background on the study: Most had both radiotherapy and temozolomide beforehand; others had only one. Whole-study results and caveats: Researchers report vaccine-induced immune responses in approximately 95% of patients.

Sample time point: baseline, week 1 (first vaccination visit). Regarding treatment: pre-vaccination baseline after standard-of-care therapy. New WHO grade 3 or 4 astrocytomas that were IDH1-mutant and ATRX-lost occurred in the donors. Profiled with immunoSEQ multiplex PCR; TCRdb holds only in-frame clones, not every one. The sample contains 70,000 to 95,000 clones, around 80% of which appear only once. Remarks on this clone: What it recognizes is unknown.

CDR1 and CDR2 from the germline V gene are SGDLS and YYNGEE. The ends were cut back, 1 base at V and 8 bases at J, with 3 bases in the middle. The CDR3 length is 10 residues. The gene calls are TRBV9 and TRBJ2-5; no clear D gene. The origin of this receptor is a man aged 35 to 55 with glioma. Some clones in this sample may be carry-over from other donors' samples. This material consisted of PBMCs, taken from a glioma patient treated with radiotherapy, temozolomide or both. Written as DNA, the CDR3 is TGTGCCAGCAGCGTATTCACCCAGTACTTC. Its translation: CASSVFTQYF.